The 17 T cell receptor beta chains in this list originate from one sample, sequenced in a study of memory CD4+ T cells and cytomegalovirus serostatus. Single viable CD3+CD4+CD8-CD45RO+ cells were sorted as the memory CD4+ T cells. Sequencing was performed with immunoSEQ multiplex PCR; in TCRdb, only in-frame clones are kept and a portion is missing. The sample lists tens of thousands of clones, roughly 84% occurring once. Sequencing was performed on memory CD4+ T cells from blood. These receptors all come from an adult in good health and CMV-seronegative. Some clones in this sample may be carry-over from other donors' samples.

About this clone itself: Other DNA sequences of this sample code for an identical CDR3. The gene calls are TRBV6-1 and TRBJ2-7, with 9 bases that match TRBD1. Looked up from germline, CDR1 is MNHNS and CDR2 is SASEGT. The CDR3 length is 13 residues. The junction had 2 bases not matched to a gene; V was cut back by 6 bases and J by 2 bases. The CDR3 DNA reads as TGTGCCAGCAGGGACAGGGGTCCCTACGAGCAGTACTTC. It is translated as CASRDRGPYEQYF.

CDR3 protein: CASTRTNTIYF. In DNA form, the CDR3 reads TGTGCCAGCACTAGAACAAACACCATATATTTT. The V gene is TRBV2, the J gene TRBJ1-3, with unresolved D. CDR1 SNHLY and CDR2 FYNNEI come from the germline V gene. Between the trimmed V and J ends, which lost 7 bases and 6 bases, there was a span of 7 bases. The CDR3 extends over 11 amino acids.

The gene calls are TRBV6-6 and TRBJ2-5; D perhaps matches TRBD1 (8 bases). CDR3 size: 15 residues. V gave up 6 bases and J gave up 2 bases, with 16 bases separating them. Per germline, CDR1 MNHNY and CDR2 SVGAGI (reference sequence). The CDR3 DNA is TGTGCCAGCAGAGCCGGACAGGGAGGGCAAGAGACCCAGTACTTC. This codes for CASRAGQGGQETQYF.

The chain combines TRBV29-1 with TRBJ2-7; 9 bases agree with TRBD1. Trimming removed 1 base from V and 4 bases from J; junction bases left unmatched: 5. The length of the CDR3 is 14 residues. CDR1 is SQVTM and CDR2 is ANQGSEA in the germline V gene. The CDR3 nucleotides are TGCAGCGTTGAAGGCGGGACAGGGAGGTACGAGCAGTACTTC. This codes for CSVEGGTGRYEQYF.

The chain links TRBV25-1 to TRBJ1-3, with D possibly matching TRBD1 (5 bases). The CDR3 is 15 residues long. The germline V gene encodes CDR1 MGHDK and CDR2 SYGVNS. The germline V and J ends were trimmed by 0 bases and 4 bases, with 10 bases remaining between them. In nucleotides, the CDR3 is TGTGCCAGCAGTGAATATATGGGACGCGGAAACACCATATATTTT. It is translated as CASSEYMGRGNTIYF.

V is TRBV6-6 and J is TRBJ2-5; 11 nucleotides match TRBD2. Germline values: CDR1 MNHNY, CDR2 SVGAGI (reference sequence). The CDR3 extends over 15 amino acids. Trimming cost V 7 bases and J 1 base; bases outside gene matches: 5. CDR3 coding DNA: TGTGCCAGCAAACGCACTAGCGGGAGCCAAGAGACCCAGTACTTC. The encoded protein is CASKRTSGSQETQYF.

V and J are TRBV5-1 and TRBJ1-1, with D hard to call. Germline CDR1 SGHRS, CDR2 YFSETQ. The V gene lost 1 base and the J gene lost 4 bases, with 23 bases spanning the gap. This CDR3 has 18 residues. CDR3 sequence (DNA): TGCGCCAGCAGCTTGAGGGCCCTGACGGGGATGGGAGTCACTGAAGCTTTCTTT. Its protein product is CASSLRALTGMGVTEAFF.

The rearrangement uses TRBV20-1 and TRBJ1-1; tentative D call: TRBD1 (5 bases). Per the germline V gene, CDR1 is DFQATT and CDR2 is SNEGSKA (reference sequence). CDR3 size: 11 residues. The V gene lost 8 bases and the J gene lost 4 bases, with 11 bases spanning the gap. The CDR3 sequence: CSNERGTEAFF. As DNA, the CDR3 is TGCAGTAATGAAAGGGGCACTGAAGCTTTCTTT.

This chain connects TRBV5-8 to TRBJ2-3, with D perhaps matching TRBD1 (6 bases). The CDR3 spans 16 residues. V was cut by 4 bases and J by 1 base, with 16 bases left in between. The germline V gene encodes CDR1 SGHTS and CDR2 YDEGEE. This CDR3 reads CASSKQQGIGTDTQYF. Here the CDR3 DNA reads TGTGCCAGCAGCAAACAACAGGGTATAGGCACAGATACGCAGTATTTT. Based on the CDR3 plus reference TRBV5-8 and TRBJ2-3, the full variable domain is EAGVTQSPTHLIKTRGQQATLRCSPISGHTSVYWYQQALGLGLQFLLWYDEGEERNRGNFPPRFSGRQFPNYSSELNVNALELEDSALYLCASSKQQGIGTDTQYFGPGTRLTVL.

This chain connects TRBV27 to TRBJ2-2; D remains unclear. This CDR3 has 14 residues. Trimming cost V 8 bases and J 2 bases, with 12 bases left between them. Germline V gene sequence: CDR1 MNHEY, CDR2 SMNVEV (reference sequence). This CDR3 reads CASSTTRNTGELFF. The CDR3 DNA sequence: TGTGCCAGCTCGACAACCCGAAACACCGGGGAGCTGTTTTTT.

J is TRBJ2-5 and V is TRBV30; D may be TRBD2 (6 bases). V was cut by 5 bases and J by 5 bases, with 9 bases left in between. The germline CDR1 and CDR2 sequences are GTSNPN and SVGIG (reference sequence). This CDR3 region has 11 residues. The CDR3 spells CAWSGRETQYF. CDR3 nucleotide sequence: TGTGCCTGGTCGGGGAGGGAGACCCAGTACTTC.

The CDR3 loop reads CASSLDRGMNNEQFF. CDR3 bases: TGTGCCAGCAGCTTAGATAGGGGGATGAACAATGAGCAGTTCTTC. This chain connects TRBV11-2 to TRBJ2-1; possible D gene TRBD1, 6 bases. Deletions cut 0 bases from V and 5 bases from J, with 11 bases between. This CDR3 has 15 amino acids. Germline V gives CDR1 SGHAT, CDR2 FQNNGV.

The rearrangement joins TRBV18 to TRBJ2-2; 8 nucleotides match TRBD1. This CDR3 is 16 amino acids long. V shed 1 base, J shed 6 bases, and the junction held 7 bases outside the gene matches. CDR1 is KGHSH, CDR2 LQKENI, per germline. The CDR3 sequence is CASSPRLGQGAGELFF. CDR3 bases: TGTGCCAGCTCACCACGACTCGGACAGGGTGCCGGGGAGCTGTTTTTT.

In this sample, this clone turned up once. The chain recombines TRBV7-9 with TRBJ1-5; 12 bases align to TRBD1. The CDR3 runs 18 residues. In germline, CDR1 is SEHNR, CDR2 FQNEAQ (reference sequence). J gave up 2 bases and V 6 bases, and 11 bases lay outside the gene matches. The CDR3 DNA reads as TGTGCCAGCAGTTCGGGACAGGGGGCGCTTAACGGCAATCAGCCCCAGCATTTT. Amino acid sequence: CASSSGQGALNGNQPQHF.

The rearrangement uses TRBV30 and TRBJ1-1; D not resolved. The germline V and J ends were trimmed by 7 bases and 4 bases, with 22 bases remaining between them. This CDR3 contains 15 residues. Germline V gives CDR1 GTSNPN, CDR2 SVGIG (reference sequence). The CDR3 coding sequence is TGTGCCTCACACCTGCCTGCAGGAAGGGTCACTGAAGCTTTCTTT. The encoded protein is CASHLPAGRVTEAFF.

The J gene is TRBJ2-3, the V gene TRBV18, with D unclear. CDR3 length: 15 residues. The V gene's germline CDR1 is KGHSH and CDR2 LQKENI. The germline V and J ends were trimmed by 3 bases and 0 bases, with 10 bases remaining between them. DNA of the CDR3: TGTGCCAGCTCACCTTTCGGAACTAGCACAGATACGCAGTATTTT. Protein sequence: CASSPFGTSTDTQYF.

The DNA for the CDR3 is TGCGCCAGCAGGGAGGATAGGAGCACAGATACGCAGTATTTT. Translated, it gives CASREDRSTDTQYF. This chain joins TRBV5-1 and TRBJ2-3; tentatively, D is TRBD2 (5 bases). CDR1 and CDR2 from the germline V gene are SGHRS and YFSETQ. This CDR3 region has 14 residues. Trimming took 5 bases from V and 0 from J, leaving 10 bases between them. The variable domain in full, with the rest retrieved from reference TRBV5-1 and TRBJ2-3, is KAGVTQTPRYLIKTRGQQVTLSCSPISGHRSVSWYQQTPGQGLQFLFEYFSETQRNKGNFPGRFSGRQFSNSRSEMNVSTLELGDSALYLCASREDRSTDTQYFGPGTRLTVL.